This entry features one T cell receptor beta chain sequence. Its specificity is not known. The deep-level immunoSEQ assay was used. Splitting of each subset's genomic DNA was done evenly across several immunoSEQ plates. The method was immunoSEQ multiplex PCR; TCRdb's version includes in-frame clones alone and lacks a portion of them. The table includes 2 million to 3 million clones, around nine tenths detected once. Those who donated were healthy HIV-negative adults, with no recent acute infections or vaccinations reported. The data derive from a study of shared clonotypes between healthy human individuals. CDR1 SGHNT and CDR2 YYREEE come from the germline V gene (reference sequence). Between the trimmed V and J ends, which lost 8 bases and 8 bases, there was a span of 12 bases. CDR3 size: 11 residues. Study-level findings and limits: A limitation of the genetic and exposure-history diversity represented arose from few donors.

This clonotype was obtained from a man younger than 35 in good health. Input material: naive CD4+ T cells sorted from blood. Subset defined: CD45RA+ positively selected. The chain has TRBV5-4 and TRBJ2-3; no reliable D call. The chain's CDR3 is CASGVWGTQYF. As DNA, the CDR3 is TGTGCCAGTGGAGTTTGGGGTACGCAGTATTTT.